One and the same sample provided the 27 T cell receptor beta chains below, sequenced in a study of blood T cell repertoires in COVID-19. Generated by immunoSEQ multiplex PCR, the TCRdb table keeps only in-frame clones and is missing some. The table records 250,000 to 350,000 clones, around 88% of them present only once. Sequenced material: peripheral blood. The source of these receptors is a man aged 25-45 years with acute or convalescent COVID-19.

This clone was observed a single time. The V gene is TRBV6-5, the J gene TRBJ2-6, with D perhaps TRBD1 (5 bases). The germline V gene has CDR1 MNHEY and CDR2 SVGAGI. V lost 8 bases, J lost 2 bases, and 7 bases lay in between. The CDR3 spans 13 residues. The CDR3: CASLGPGANVLTF. The CDR3 DNA sequence: TGTGCCAGCTTGGGGCCTGGGGCCAACGTCCTGACTTTC.

The rearrangement joins TRBV2 to TRBJ2-4; 9 nucleotides match TRBD1. J lost 2 bases, V lost 6 bases, and 8 bases had no gene match. CDR1 SNHLY and CDR2 FYNNEI come from the germline V gene. The CDR3 runs to 16 residues. The CDR3 protein is CASSRDRVGTKNIQYF. In DNA form, the CDR3 reads TGTGCCAGCAGCCGGGACAGGGTCGGGACCAAAAACATTCAGTACTTC.

The chain recombines TRBV5-4 with TRBJ2-1, with 10 bases matching TRBD2. V shed 0 bases, J shed 0 bases, and the junction held 9 bases outside the gene matches. This CDR3 spans 19 amino acids. Germline CDR1 and CDR2: SGHNT and YYREEE (reference sequence). CDR3 region: CASSLGLAGGTHSYNEQFF. The CDR3 DNA sequence: TGTGCCAGCAGCTTGGGATTAGCGGGGGGTACGCACTCCTACAATGAGCAGTTCTTC.

In DNA form, the CDR3 reads TGTGCCAGCAGTCAGGGAACCGGGGAGCTGTTTTTT. Translating gives CASSQGTGELFF. The chain recombines TRBV6-5 with TRBJ2-2, with TRBD1 as a possible D gene (5 bases). Germline V CDR1 and CDR2: MNHEY, SVGAGI. The length of the CDR3 is 12 residues. V was trimmed by 5 bases and J by 5 bases, leaving 6 bases between them.

The chain has TRBV7-9 and TRBJ1-4, with D perhaps TRBD1 (6 bases). This CDR3 region has 16 residues. Trimming shortened V by 1 base and J by 10 bases, and 19 bases separated the two germline ends. Per germline, CDR1 SEHNR and CDR2 FQNEAQ (reference sequence). The CDR3 is CASSLERAGALGKLFF. For the CDR3, the DNA is TGTGCCAGCAGCTTAGAGAGGGCGGGGGCGCTCGGAAAACTGTTTTTT.

A remark on this clone: Distinct nucleotide sequences in the sample also encode this CDR3. V usage is TRBV5-1 and J usage is TRBJ1-1; D not resolved. Looked up from germline, CDR1 is SGHRS and CDR2 is YFSETQ. There are 13 residues in the CDR3. V was shortened by 0 bases and J by 1 base, with 4 bases between the two germline ends. The chain's CDR3 is CASSLERNTEAFF. The CDR3 DNA reads as TGCGCCAGCAGCTTGGAGAGGAACACTGAAGCTTTCTTT.

This clone was recorded once. V usage is TRBV28 and J usage is TRBJ2-1, with 7 bases fitting TRBD1. This CDR3 is 14 amino acids long. J lost 5 bases, V lost 0 bases, and 1 base had no gene match. Germline V gene sequence: CDR1 MDHEN, CDR2 SYDVKM. CDR3 sequence (DNA): TGTGCCAGCAGTTTATGGCAGGGGGACAATGAGCAGTTCTTC. Translating gives CASSLWQGDNEQFF.

The chain carries TRBV7-8 and TRBJ2-2; 9 bases are a match to TRBD2. Unmatched junction bases numbered 16, after V lost 5 bases and J lost 6 bases. Germline V gene lookup returns CDR1 SGHVS and CDR2 FQNEAQ. The CDR3 is 18 amino acids. As DNA, the CDR3 is TGTGCCAGCAGCCGAACCACTGGCGGGGGGGCCTGGGCCGGGGAGCTGTTTTTT. Translation gives CASSRTTGGGAWAGELFF.

The rearrangement links TRBV2 to TRBJ2-7, with unresolved D. The CDR3 extends over 12 amino acids. In germline, CDR1 is SNHLY, CDR2 FYNNEI. Trimming cost V 7 bases and J 2 bases, with 9 bases left between them. The CDR3 protein is CASILLPYEQYF. CDR3 sequence (DNA): TGTGCCAGCATCCTATTGCCCTACGAGCAGTACTTC.

V usage is TRBV20-1 and J usage is TRBJ1-1; D not certain. The V gene lost 2 bases and the J gene lost 10 bases, with 11 bases spanning the gap. CDR3 size: 11 residues. The V gene's germline CDR1 is DFQATT and CDR2 SNEGSKA (reference sequence). The CDR3 spells CSARFRYGAFF. The CDR3 DNA follows: TGCAGTGCTAGATTCAGGTACGGAGCTTTCTTT.

This rearrangement joins TRBV16 to TRBJ1-6; D unresolved. Trimming cost V 0 bases and J 14 bases, with 8 bases left between them. The germline V gene has CDR1 KGHSY and CDR2 FQNENV. This CDR3 region has 12 residues. In nucleotides, the CDR3 is TGTGCCAGCAGCCAATCACCAAACACCCTCCACTTT. It codes for CASSQSPNTLHF.

The V call is TRBV5-1, the J call TRBJ1-6; 8 bases line up with TRBD1. The CDR3 covers 15 residues. V lost 1 base and J lost 9; bases outside the gene matches: 6. The germline gives CDR1 SGHRS, CDR2 YFSETQ. This CDR3 reads CASSLIDRGSSPLHF. The DNA for the CDR3 is TGCGCCAGCAGCTTGATTGACAGGGGCAGTTCACCCCTCCACTTT.

The chain employs TRBV7-9 and TRBJ2-5; a possible D gene is TRBD2 (7 bases). The CDR3 loop spans 15 amino acids. Germline CDR1 reads SEHNR; CDR2 reads FQNEAQ (reference sequence). Trimming took 2 bases from V and 5 from J, leaving 15 bases between them. The CDR3 sequence: CASSLLMGGGETQYF. The CDR3 bases are TGTGCCAGCAGCTTACTCATGGGAGGGGGGGAGACCCAGTACTTC.

The chain links TRBV7-9 to TRBJ1-3; D not resolved. Trimming took off 8 bases at V and 1 base at J, with 24 bases between the two ends. Germline CDR1 and CDR2: SEHNR and FQNEAQ (reference sequence). The CDR3 length is 18 residues. CDR3 sequence: CASGSFAGRDASGNTIYF. The CDR3 nucleotides read TGTGCCAGCGGATCTTTTGCCGGGCGGGATGCTTCTGGAAACACCATATATTTT.

The chain employs TRBV5-1 and TRBJ2-2, with 9 bases aligning to TRBD1. This CDR3 has 17 residues. Germline V CDR1 and CDR2: SGHRS, YFSETQ. The V and J ends lost 4 bases and 5 bases, in that order; junction bases with no gene match: 12. CDR3 coding DNA: TGCGCCAGCAGCCCCCGGACAGGGGCGAGTGTGACCGGGGAGCTGTTTTTT. This gives the protein CASSPRTGASVTGELFF.

The chain recombines TRBV27 with TRBJ1-3; TRBD1 aligns across 8 bases. Looked up from germline, CDR1 is MNHEY and CDR2 is SMNVEV (reference sequence). The CDR3 sequence is 15 residues long. The junction had 4 bases not matched to a gene; V was cut back by 5 bases and J by 1 base. The CDR3 region has the DNA TGTGCCAGCAGTGAAAGGACAGGGTCTGGAAACACCATATATTTT. It encodes CASSERTGSGNTIYF.

This rearrangement joins TRBV21-1 to TRBJ2-1; TRBD2, the table's D call, lacks a check against the DNA. TRBV21-1 is listed as a pseudogene. CDR3 length equals 16 residues. CDR3 in DNA: TGTGCCAGCAGCAAAGAGCGGGGAAAGTTTTACAATGAGCAGTTCTTC. It is translated as CASSKERGKFYNEQFF.

This chain joins TRBV5-1 and TRBJ2-1; D gene ambiguous. The germline V gene has CDR1 SGHRS and CDR2 YFSETQ. The CDR3 is 11 amino acids. V gave up 7 bases and J gave up 7 bases, with 9 bases separating them. The CDR3 DNA follows: TGCGCCAGCGCTGGTGCGAATGAGCAGTTCTTC. It translates to CASAGANEQFF.

This chain connects TRBV20-1 to TRBJ2-7; weak D call: TRBD1 (6 bases). Trimming pared 3 bases from V and 4 bases from J, leaving 16 bases between. CDR3 length: 14 residues. Per the germline V gene, CDR1 is DFQATT and CDR2 is SNEGSKA (reference sequence). The CDR3 reads CSASYRGQRYEQYF. DNA for the CDR3: TGCAGTGCTAGTTATCGGGGACAAAGATACGAGCAGTACTTC.

This clone has only a few counts. V usage is TRBV18 and J usage is TRBJ1-5, with 7 bases matching TRBD1. Germline-derived CDR1 and CDR2 are KGHSH and LQKENI. This CDR3 has 15 residues. The V segment lost 1 base and the J segment 4 bases; nucleotides outside the gene matches: 4. The CDR3 bases are TGTGCCAGCTCACCACGGCAGGGGGAAAATCAGCCCCAGCATTTT. It codes for CASSPRQGENQPQHF.

This clone came up once. V and J are TRBV4-1 and TRBJ1-1; perhaps TRBD1 as D (5 bases). There are 17 residues in the CDR3. Trimming shortened V by 0 bases and J by 2 bases, and 16 bases separated the two germline ends. Germline CDR1 MGHRA, CDR2 YSYEKL. CDR3 sequence: CASSQDMVDSGNTEAFF. The CDR3 DNA reads TGCGCCAGCAGCCAAGATATGGTAGACAGTGGTAACACTGAAGCTTTCTTT.

The rearrangement uses TRBV5-4 and TRBJ2-5; 7 bases align to TRBD2. The CDR3 is made up of 16 amino acids. The junction had 7 bases not matched to a gene; V was cut back by 2 bases and J by 0 bases. Germline V gives CDR1 SGHNT, CDR2 YYREEE (reference sequence). The CDR3 loop is CASSLVGGTYQETQYF. In nucleotides, the CDR3 is TGTGCCAGCAGCTTAGTGGGGGGGACGTACCAAGAGACCCAGTACTTC.

The chain carries TRBV7-2 and TRBJ2-4; D is perhaps TRBD2 (7 bases). The V gene lost 5 bases and the J gene lost 4 bases, with 18 bases spanning the gap. CDR1 is SGHTA and CDR2 is FQGNSA in the germline V gene. The CDR3 is 16 residues long. The DNA of the CDR3 is TGTGCCAGCAGCCCCCAGGGAGCGGGACATAAAAACATTCAGTACTTC. Amino acid sequence: CASSPQGAGHKNIQYF.

The rearrangement uses TRBV10-1 and TRBJ2-3; TRBD2 is a possible D gene (5 bases). Trimming shortened V by 3 bases and J by 6 bases, and 7 bases separated the two germline ends. This CDR3 is built from 12 residues. Germline V gene sequence: CDR1 WNHNN, CDR2 SYGVQD (reference sequence). Written as DNA, the CDR3 is TGCGCCAGCAGTGACGCGGGTGATACGCAGTATTTT. This codes for CASSDAGDTQYF.

Here the CDR3 reads CASSLGGYNEQFF. In nucleotides, the CDR3 is TGTGCCAGCAGCTTAGGCGGCTATAATGAGCAGTTCTTC. The chain joins TRBV5-8 to TRBJ2-1; D gene unclear. Germline CDR1 SGHTS, CDR2 YDEGEE. This CDR3 comprises 13 residues. Trimming took off 2 bases at V and 7 bases at J, with 10 bases between the two ends.

The chain carries TRBV25-1 and TRBJ2-1; 7 bases are shared with TRBD2. Germline CDR1 MGHDK, CDR2 SYGVNS. V gave up 7 bases and J gave up 4 bases; unmatched junction bases: 7. The CDR3 has 14 residues. CDR3 loop: CASIGAGPYNEQFF. CDR3 coding DNA: TGTGCCAGCATTGGAGCGGGGCCGTACAATGAGCAGTTCTTC.

The gene calls are TRBV20-1 and TRBJ1-6; D unclear. Trimming shortened V by 3 bases and J by 10 bases, and 7 bases separated the two germline ends. This CDR3 comprises 11 residues. Germline V lookup: CDR1 DFQATT, CDR2 SNEGSKA (reference sequence). The CDR3 sequence is CSASGLSPLHF. Here the CDR3 DNA reads TGCAGTGCTAGCGGTTTGTCACCCCTCCACTTT.